This TCR beta chain was identified during a study of shared clonotypes between healthy human individuals. The study's findings and limits: Among donors, clonotype sharing was expected to be affected by sequencing depth. Among the subsets, naive ones generally showed larger estimated richness than memory ones.

The CDR3 has 14 amino acids. Germline CDR1 MNHNY, CDR2 SVGAGI (reference sequence). V lost 0 bases, J lost 0 bases, and 5 bases lay in between. As for this clone: Its antigen is undetermined.

Assay used: immunoSEQ multiplex PCR; TCRdb lists only in-frame clones, some missing. The data hold about 380,000 clones, with around 96% observed a single time. The donors were adults (healthy and HIV-negative) with no recent acute infections or vaccinations. Sequencing was done on a sample of memory CD8+ T cells sorted from blood. Documented subset: CD45RO+ cells pooled with CCR7-negative TemRA cells. The sequence was obtained from a man aged 25 to 40 in good health. This chain joins TRBV6-6 and TRBJ1-2; D gene ambiguous. This CDR3 reads CASSYSTTNYGYTF. The CDR3 nucleotides read TGTGCCAGCAGTTACTCGACAACTAACTATGGCTACACCTTC.